This T cell receptor beta chain is from a study of blood T cell repertoires in COVID-19. Background on the study: The cDNA or gDNA used as material had been derived from T cells, B-cell-depleted T cells, or PBMCs.

The method was immunoSEQ multiplex PCR; TCRdb's version includes in-frame clones alone and lacks a portion of them. Found here are about 220,000 clones, 80% to 85% of them singletons; the top ten hold about 5%. Seattle cases were enrolled at active infection and followed longitudinally. Germline V CDR1 and CDR2: MDHEN, SYDVKM. Trimming removed 4 bases from V and 7 bases from J; junction bases left unmatched: 2. This CDR3 contains 13 residues. What was sequenced was peripheral blood. The chain combines TRBV28 with TRBJ2-4; 9 nucleotides line up with TRBD2. The source of this sequence is a woman aged 70-85 years with COVID-19, enrolled during active disease. The CDR3 region has the DNA TGTGCCAGCAGTTGGACTAGCGTCAACATTCAGTACTTC. It encodes CASSWTSVNIQYF.